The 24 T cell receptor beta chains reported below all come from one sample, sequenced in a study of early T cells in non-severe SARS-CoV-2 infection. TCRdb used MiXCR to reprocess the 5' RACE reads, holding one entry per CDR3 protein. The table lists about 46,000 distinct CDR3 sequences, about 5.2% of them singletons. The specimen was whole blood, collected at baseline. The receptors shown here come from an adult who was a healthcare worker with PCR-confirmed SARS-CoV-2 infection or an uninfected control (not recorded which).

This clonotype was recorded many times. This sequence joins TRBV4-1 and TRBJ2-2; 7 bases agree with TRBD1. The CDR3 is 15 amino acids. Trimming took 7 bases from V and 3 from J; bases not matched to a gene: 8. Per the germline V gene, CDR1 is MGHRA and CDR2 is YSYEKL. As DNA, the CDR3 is TGCGCCAGCACTTCGACAGGGATCGACACCGGGGAGCTGTTTTTT. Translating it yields CASTSTGIDTGELFF.

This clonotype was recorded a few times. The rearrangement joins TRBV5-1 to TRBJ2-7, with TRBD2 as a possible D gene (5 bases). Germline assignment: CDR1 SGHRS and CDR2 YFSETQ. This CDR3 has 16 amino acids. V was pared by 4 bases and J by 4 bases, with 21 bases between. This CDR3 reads CASSPEGLLTKYEQYF. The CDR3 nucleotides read TGCGCCAGCAGCCCCGAAGGACTGTTGACGAAGTACGAGCAGTACTTC. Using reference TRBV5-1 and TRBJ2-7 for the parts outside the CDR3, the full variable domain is KAGVTQTPRYLIKTRGQQVTLSCSPISGHRSVSWYQQTPGQGLQFLFEYFSETQRNKGNFPGRFSGRQFSNSRSEMNVSTLELGDSALYLCASSPEGLLTKYEQYFGPGTRLTVT.

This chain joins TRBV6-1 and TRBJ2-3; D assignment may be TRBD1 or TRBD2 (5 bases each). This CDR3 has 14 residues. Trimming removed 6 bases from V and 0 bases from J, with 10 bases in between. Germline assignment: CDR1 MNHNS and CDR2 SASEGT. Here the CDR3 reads CASRRGESTDTQYF. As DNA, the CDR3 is TGTGCCAGCAGAAGGGGAGAGAGCACAGATACGCAGTATTTT.

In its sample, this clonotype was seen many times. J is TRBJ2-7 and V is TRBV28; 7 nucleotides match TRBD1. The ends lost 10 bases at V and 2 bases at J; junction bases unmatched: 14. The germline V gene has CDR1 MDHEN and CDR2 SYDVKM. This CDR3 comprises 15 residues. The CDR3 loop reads CATKILGQVPYEQYF. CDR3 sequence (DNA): TGTGCCACCAAAATTCTCGGACAGGTTCCCTACGAGCAGTACTTC.

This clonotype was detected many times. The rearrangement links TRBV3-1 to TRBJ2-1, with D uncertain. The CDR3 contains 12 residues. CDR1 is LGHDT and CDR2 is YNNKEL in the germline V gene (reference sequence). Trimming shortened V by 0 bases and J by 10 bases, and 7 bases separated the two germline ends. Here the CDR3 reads CASSQEGFEQFF. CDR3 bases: TGTGCCAGCAGCCAAGAGGGCTTCGAGCAGTTCTTC.

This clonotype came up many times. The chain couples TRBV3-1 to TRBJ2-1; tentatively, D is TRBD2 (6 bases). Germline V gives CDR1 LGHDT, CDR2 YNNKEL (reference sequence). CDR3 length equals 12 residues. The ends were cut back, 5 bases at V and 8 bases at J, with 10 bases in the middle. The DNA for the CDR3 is TGTGCCAGCAGCTCACTAGCCTATGAGCAGTTCTTC. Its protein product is CASSSLAYEQFF.

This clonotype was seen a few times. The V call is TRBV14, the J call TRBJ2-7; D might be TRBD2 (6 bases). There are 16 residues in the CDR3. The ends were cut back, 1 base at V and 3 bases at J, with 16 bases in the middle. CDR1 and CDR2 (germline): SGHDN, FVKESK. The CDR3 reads CASSQVKSGSFYEQYF. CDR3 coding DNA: TGTGCCAGCAGCCAAGTTAAAAGCGGGTCCTTCTACGAGCAGTACTTC. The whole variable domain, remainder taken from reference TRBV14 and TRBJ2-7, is EAGVTQFPSHSVIEKGQTVTLRCDPISGHDNLYWYRRVMGKEIKFLLHFVKESKQDESGMPNNRFLAERTGGTYSTLKVQPAELEDSGVYFCASSQVKSGSFYEQYFGPGTRLTVT.

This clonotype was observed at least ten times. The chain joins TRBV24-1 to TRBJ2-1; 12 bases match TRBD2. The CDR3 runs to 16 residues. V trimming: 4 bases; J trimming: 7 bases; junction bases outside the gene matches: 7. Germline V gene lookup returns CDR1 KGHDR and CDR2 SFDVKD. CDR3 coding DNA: TGTGCCACCAGTGAACCAGGACTAGCGGGAAAGAATGAGCAGTTCTTC. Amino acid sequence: CATSEPGLAGKNEQFF.

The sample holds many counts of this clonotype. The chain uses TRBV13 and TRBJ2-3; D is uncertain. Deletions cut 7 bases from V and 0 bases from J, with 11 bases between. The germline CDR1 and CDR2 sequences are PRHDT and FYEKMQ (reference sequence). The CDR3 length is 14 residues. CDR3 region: CASNGGRSTDTQYF. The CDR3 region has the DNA TGTGCCAGCAATGGCGGCCGTAGCACAGATACGCAGTATTTT. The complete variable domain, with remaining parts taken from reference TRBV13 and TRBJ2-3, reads AAGVIQSPRHLIKEKRETATLKCYPIPRHDTVYWYQQGPGQDPQFLISFYEKMQSDKGSIPDRFSAQQFSDYHSELNMSSLELGDSALYFCASNGGRSTDTQYFGPGTRLTVL.

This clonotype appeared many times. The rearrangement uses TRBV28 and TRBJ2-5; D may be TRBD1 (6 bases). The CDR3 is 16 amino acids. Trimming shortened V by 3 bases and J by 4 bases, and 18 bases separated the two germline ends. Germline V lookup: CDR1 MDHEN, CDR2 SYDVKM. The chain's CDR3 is CASSFQDRLRGETQYF. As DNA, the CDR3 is TGTGCCAGCAGTTTCCAGGACAGACTAAGAGGAGAGACCCAGTACTTC. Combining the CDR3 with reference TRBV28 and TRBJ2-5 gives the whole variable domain DVKVTQSSRYLVKRTGEKVFLECVQDMDHENMFWYRQDPGLGLRLIYFSYDVKMKEKGDIPEGYSVSREKKERFSLILESASTNQTSMYLCASSFQDRLRGETQYFGPGTRLLVL.

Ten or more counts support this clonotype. CDR3 amino acids: CASGRRQNTEAFF. Written as DNA, the CDR3 is TGTGCCAGCGGGAGGAGACAGAACACTGAAGCTTTCTTT. The rearrangement links TRBV7-9 to TRBJ1-1; D gene uncertain. The germline gives CDR1 SEHNR, CDR2 FQNEAQ (reference sequence). CDR3 length equals 13 residues. V shed 8 bases and J shed 1 base, with 11 bases lying between them.

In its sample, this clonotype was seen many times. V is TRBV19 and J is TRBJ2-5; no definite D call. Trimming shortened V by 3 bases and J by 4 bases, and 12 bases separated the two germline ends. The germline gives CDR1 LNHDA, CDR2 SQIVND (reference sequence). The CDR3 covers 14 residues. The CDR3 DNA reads TGTGCCAGTAGTATCGGCCCCGCGGCAGAGACCCAGTACTTC. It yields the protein CASSIGPAAETQYF.

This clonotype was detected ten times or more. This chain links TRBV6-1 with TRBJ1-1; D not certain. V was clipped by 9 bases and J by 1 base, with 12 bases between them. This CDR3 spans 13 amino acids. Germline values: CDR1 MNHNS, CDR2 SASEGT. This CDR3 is CASNDISNTEAFF. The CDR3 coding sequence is TGTGCCAGTAACGACATCTCGAACACTGAAGCTTTCTTT.

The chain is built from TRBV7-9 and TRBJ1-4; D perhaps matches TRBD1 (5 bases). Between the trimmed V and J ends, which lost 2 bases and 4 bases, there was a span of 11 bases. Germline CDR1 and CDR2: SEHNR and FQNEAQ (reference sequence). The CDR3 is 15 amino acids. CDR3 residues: CASSLTTANNEKLFF. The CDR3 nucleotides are TGTGCCAGCAGCTTAACGACAGCGAATAATGAAAAACTGTTTTTT.

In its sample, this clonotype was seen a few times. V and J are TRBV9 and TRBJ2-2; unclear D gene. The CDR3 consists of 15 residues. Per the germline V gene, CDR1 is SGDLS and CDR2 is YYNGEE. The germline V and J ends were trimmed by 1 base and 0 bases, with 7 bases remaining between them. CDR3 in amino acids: CASSVSGANTGELFF. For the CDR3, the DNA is TGTGCCAGCAGCGTATCTGGAGCGAACACCGGGGAGCTGTTTTTT.

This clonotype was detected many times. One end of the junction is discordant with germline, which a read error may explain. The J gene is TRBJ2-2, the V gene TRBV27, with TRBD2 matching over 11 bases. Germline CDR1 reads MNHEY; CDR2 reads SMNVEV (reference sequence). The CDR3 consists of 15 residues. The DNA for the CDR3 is TGTGCCAGCAGTATAGCGGGAGGGCCCCCCGGAGAGCTGTTTTTT. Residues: CASSIAGGPPGELFF.

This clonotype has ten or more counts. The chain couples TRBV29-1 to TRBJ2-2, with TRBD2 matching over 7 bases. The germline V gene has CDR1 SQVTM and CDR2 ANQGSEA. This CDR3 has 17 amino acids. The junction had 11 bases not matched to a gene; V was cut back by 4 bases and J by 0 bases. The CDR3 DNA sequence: TGCAGCGTTGGGTTTGGGCTAGCGGTCTCGAACACCGGGGAGCTGTTTTTT. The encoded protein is CSVGFGLAVSNTGELFF.

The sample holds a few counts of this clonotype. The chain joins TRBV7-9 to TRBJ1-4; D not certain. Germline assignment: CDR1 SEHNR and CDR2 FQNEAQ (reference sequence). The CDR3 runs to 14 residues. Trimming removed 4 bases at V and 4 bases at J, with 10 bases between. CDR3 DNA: TGTGCCAGCAGCTCGGTTGCGTTTAATGAAAAACTGTTTTTT. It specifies CASSSVAFNEKLFF.

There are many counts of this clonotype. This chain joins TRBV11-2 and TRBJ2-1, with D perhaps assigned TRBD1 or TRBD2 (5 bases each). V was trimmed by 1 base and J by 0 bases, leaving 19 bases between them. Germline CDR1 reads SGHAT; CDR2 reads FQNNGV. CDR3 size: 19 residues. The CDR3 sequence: CASSLVGPEGRSSYNEQFF. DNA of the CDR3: TGTGCCAGCAGCTTAGTGGGCCCCGAGGGACGAAGCTCCTACAATGAGCAGTTCTTC.

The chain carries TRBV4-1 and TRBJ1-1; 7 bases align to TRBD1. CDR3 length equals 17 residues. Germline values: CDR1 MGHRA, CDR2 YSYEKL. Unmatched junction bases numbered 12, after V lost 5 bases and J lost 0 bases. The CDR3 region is CASSYTGEGAMNTEAFF. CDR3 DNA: TGCGCCAGCAGCTATACAGGGGAGGGGGCCATGAACACTGAAGCTTTCTTT.

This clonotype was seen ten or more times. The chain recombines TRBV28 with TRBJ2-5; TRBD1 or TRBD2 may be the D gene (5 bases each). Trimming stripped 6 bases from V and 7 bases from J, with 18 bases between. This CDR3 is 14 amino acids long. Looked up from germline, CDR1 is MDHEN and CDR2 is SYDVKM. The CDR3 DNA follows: TGTGCCAGCAGGACGGGGACGGACTCTGGGACCCAGTACTTC. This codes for CASRTGTDSGTQYF.

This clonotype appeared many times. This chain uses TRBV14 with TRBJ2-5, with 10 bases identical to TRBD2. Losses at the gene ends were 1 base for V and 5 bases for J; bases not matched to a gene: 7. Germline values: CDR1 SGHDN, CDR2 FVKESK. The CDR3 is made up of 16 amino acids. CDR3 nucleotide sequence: TGTGCCAGCAGCCAAGTAGCGGGAGGAGTTTCGGAGACCCAGTACTTC. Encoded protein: CASSQVAGGVSETQYF.

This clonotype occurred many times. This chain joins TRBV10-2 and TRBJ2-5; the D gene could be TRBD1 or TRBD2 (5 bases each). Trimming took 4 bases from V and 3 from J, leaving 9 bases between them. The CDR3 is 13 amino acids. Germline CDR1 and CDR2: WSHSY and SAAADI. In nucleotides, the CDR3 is TGCGCCAGCAGTGGGGGACGGGAAGAGACCCAGTACTTC. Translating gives CASSGGREETQYF.

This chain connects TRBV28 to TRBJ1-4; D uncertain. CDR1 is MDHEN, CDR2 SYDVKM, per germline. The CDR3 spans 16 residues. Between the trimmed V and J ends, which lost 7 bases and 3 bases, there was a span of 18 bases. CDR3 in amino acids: CASNLGRGIANEKLFF. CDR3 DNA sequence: TGTGCCAGCAACCTCGGACGAGGGATCGCTAATGAAAAACTGTTTTTT.